The sample holds a few counts of the clone carrying this T cell receptor beta chain. What it binds is unknown. Individual cDNA molecules were tagged with unique molecular identifiers. Via MiXCR, TCRdb re-called the 5' RACE reads, giving one row per CDR3 protein. The sample holds 55,000 or so distinct CDR3 sequences, about 6.4% seen once. The sample is drawn from a study of early T cells in non-severe SARS-CoV-2 infection. Whole-study context: Whole-blood bulk RNA, unsorted, was sequenced, and chains were unpaired.

Per the germline V gene, CDR1 is LGHNA and CDR2 is YSLEER. The CDR3 totals 15 residues. V trimming: 2 bases; J trimming: 4 bases; junction bases outside the gene matches: 6. Overall study findings and caveats: CD4 and private specificities were missed by VDJdb matching, which favored anti-spike CD8 responses.

The chain has TRBV4-3 and TRBJ1-2; 8 positions match TRBD1. Here the sequenced sample was whole blood, taken at baseline. This TCR came from an adult who was a healthcare worker with PCR-confirmed SARS-CoV-2 infection or an uninfected control (not recorded which). CDR3 bases: TGCGCCAGCAGCCAATCTCAGGGGGCGGGCTATGGCTACACCTTC. Residues: CASSQSQGAGYGYTF.